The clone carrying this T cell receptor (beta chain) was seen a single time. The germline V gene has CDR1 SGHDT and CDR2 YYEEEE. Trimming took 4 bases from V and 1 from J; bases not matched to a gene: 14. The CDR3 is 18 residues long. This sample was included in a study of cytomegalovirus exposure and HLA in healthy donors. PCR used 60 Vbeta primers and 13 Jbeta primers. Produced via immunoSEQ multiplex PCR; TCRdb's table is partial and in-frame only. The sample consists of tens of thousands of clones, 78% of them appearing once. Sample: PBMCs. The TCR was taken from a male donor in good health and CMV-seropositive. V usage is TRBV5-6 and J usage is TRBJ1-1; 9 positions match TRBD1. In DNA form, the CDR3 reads TGTGCCAGCAGCCCACCCCGGGACAGGGCGATGAGGAACACTGAAGCTTTCTTT. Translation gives CASSPPRDRAMRNTEAFF.